The text below deals with one T cell receptor (beta chain). Its cognate antigen has yet to be identified. No much larger clone exists at a distance of one base, and base qualities are not known. The hyperthyroidism patients were 18 to 65 years old and newly diagnosed, with a disease duration of less than 2 months. Patients with other autoimmune diseases, uncontrolled infections, pregnancy or lactation were excluded from the study. Diagnosis was based on clinical symptoms, serum thyroxine, TRAb, thyroid ultrasound and orbital computed tomography. Trizol reagent was used to extract the total RNA, and its quality was then checked on an Agilent 2100 Bioanalyzer. The data belong to a study of Graves' ophthalmopathy and Graves' hyperthyroidism (dated by TCRdb to the late 2010s). As for the study more broadly: Hyperthyroidism was defined as stable when no progression to ophthalmopathy occurred within 18 months of follow-up. Following sample collection, hyperthyroidism patients were given methimazole at a starting dose of 30 mg daily, and ophthalmopathy patients were given high-dose intravenous methylprednisolone. An independent validation cohort comprised 18 hyperthyroidism patients and 15 to 17 patients who later progressed from hyperthyroidism to ophthalmopathy. In total, some 130 blood samples were TCR-sequenced: approximately 42 ophthalmopathy, some 72 hyperthyroidism and some 17 hyperthyroidism-to-ophthalmopathy patients. To explore V-J signatures distinguishing ophthalmopathy from hyperthyroidism, a discovery set of around 100 patients (about 44 ophthalmopathy, 57 stable hyperthyroidism) was enrolled. In more than five hyperthyroidism patients, T-cell repertoires of thyroid tissue and blood were compared. The study used TCR beta repertoire signatures to distinguish Graves' ophthalmopathy from Graves' hyperthyroidism and to predict progression to ophthalmopathy. Here is what the overall study found, with its caveats: Most of the expanded thyroid clonotypes with a frequency above 0.001 were also detected in blood, and it was suggested that the thyroid immune response may be reflected by blood repertoires. In validation, the model predicted ophthalmopathy progression with less than 71% sensitivity and 72.22% specificity; 12 predicted patients were CT-confirmed with GO in a median of approximately 6.5 months. Ophthalmopathy was separated from stable hyperthyroidism by the 13-signature model with roughly 87% sensitivity and roughly 82% specificity in cross-validation and with 80%/75% in the test set. No statistical method was used to predetermine the sample size, and group allocation was not hidden from the investigators.

For repertoire sequencing, the TCR beta CDR3 regions were amplified from RNA transcripts. HTBI primers and the Qiagen OneStep RT-PCR kit were used in a first-round RT-PCR, which was followed by a second-round multiplex PCR, size selection and purification. Sequencing of the libraries was carried out on an Illumina HiSeq2000 in paired-end mode with 100 bp reads. The original methods were these. SOAPnuke was used to process the reads, throwing out any read that had adapters, had uncalled bases, had a mean Phred below 15, or lacked an exact constant-primer or identifier match. COPE v1.2.5 was used to merge high-quality paired reads. Clonotypes were defined as unique nucleotide sequences and were aligned to IMGT TRB V, D and J references using MiTCR v1.1. Analysis was restricted to V-J combinations with a frequency above 0.0001, which covered 99% to 99.2% of repertoires. A TCR clonal expansion and chaos score per V-J combination was defined as the ratio of F50 clonal expansion to chaos observed in the TCRdist matrix. Welch's t-statistics and random forest were used to reduce the features to 10 to 15 V-J combinations, which were then used as input to a naive Bayes classifier. Thyroid-blood repertoire similarity was quantified with the Morisita-Horn index. Using fastp trimming at Q25 and MiXCR clonotype assembly, TCRdb reanalyzed the public sequencing data and kept in-frame beta chains. Rows merge per CDR3 protein into single entries with the most common DNA and genes. TCRdb's processing, not the authors', yielded these V and J calls. The table for this sample lists around 1,200,000 distinct CDR3 sequences; approximately 35% of them were counted only once. Approximately 12% of the sample goes to the ten largest clones.

The sequenced sample consisted of peripheral blood or thyroid tissue (not recorded which). This TCR derives from an adult man with Graves' hyperthyroidism.

The DNA sequence is TGTGCCAGCAGCCACCGCGAACAGAGATACGAGCAGTACTTC. Its protein is CASSHREQRYEQYF. In this chain, TRBV10-3 is recombined with TRBJ2-7; the D gene identity is not certain. The CDR3 starts with the cysteine, ends with the phenylalanine, and has 14 residues. Only the CDR3 DNA stays, 42 bases, in frame from base 1. The V and J ends are trimmed by 10 bases and 4 bases, leaving 20 bases between them. The germline V gene specifies ENHRY as CDR1 and SYGVKD as CDR2.